These 23 T cell receptor beta chains were sequenced from one sample in a study of preoperative IRX-2 immunotherapy in early breast cancer. Profiled with immunoSEQ multiplex PCR; TCRdb holds only in-frame clones, not every one. The profile shows 3,400 or so clones, around 66% of them singletons. Treatment defined: preoperative locoregional IRX-2 cytokine immunotherapy. Here the sequenced sample was tumor tissue, taken after IRX-2 immunotherapy. These receptors all come from a human donor with breast cancer.

This clone was observed once. This chain connects TRBV11-3 to TRBJ2-5; 9 bases are a match to TRBD1. After removal of 4 bases from V and 4 bases from J, the junction contained 10 bases not matched to a gene. CDR3 length equals 16 residues. The germline V gene has CDR1 SGHNT and CDR2 YENEEA. The DNA of the CDR3 is TGTGCCAGCAGCTACTCCCGGGACAGGGCGAGAGAGACCCAGTACTTC. Protein product: CASSYSRDRARETQYF.

Notes on this clone: Other DNA sequences in this sample translate to the same CDR3. The chain links TRBV11-3 to TRBJ2-1; 7 nucleotides match TRBD2. The V and J ends lost 5 bases and 0 bases, in that order; junction bases with no gene match: 4. The CDR3 runs 15 residues. Germline V gives CDR1 SGHNT, CDR2 YENEEA. The DNA for the CDR3 is TGTGCCAGCAGCCTCGGGGGGAGCTCCTACAATGAGCAGTTCTTC. As protein: CASSLGGSSYNEQFF.

The chain uses TRBV29-1 and TRBJ1-1, with TRBD1 matching 7 bases. Trimming removed 4 bases from V and 0 bases from J; junction bases left unmatched: 2. Germline V gene lookup returns CDR1 SQVTM and CDR2 ANQGSEA. The length of the CDR3 is 13 residues. CDR3 residues: CSVAGQLNTEAFF. CDR3 in DNA: TGCAGCGTTGCGGGACAGCTGAACACTGAAGCTTTCTTT.

A word on this clone: One end of the junction does not line up with germline, which may come from a read error. This sequence joins TRBV15 and TRBJ2-2, with TRBD1 as a possible D gene (7 bases). The CDR3 has 17 amino acids. The germline V gene encodes CDR1 LNHNV and CDR2 YYDKDF (reference sequence). DNA of the CDR3: TGTGCCAGCAGCTCCAGGGGGGTAGGGAGCAACACCGGGGAACTGTTTTTT. Amino acid sequence: CASSSRGVGSNTGELFF.

The rearrangement joins TRBV19 to TRBJ1-4; D gene ambiguous. The V end was cut by 7 bases, the J end by 0 bases, with 12 bases between. The CDR3 is 15 residues long. CDR1 is LNHDA and CDR2 is SQIVND in the germline V gene (reference sequence). The CDR3 nucleotides read TGTGCCAGTAAAACGGACCGTGCAACTAATGAAAAACTGTTTTTT. Its protein product is CASKTDRATNEKLFF.

The chain joins TRBV25-1 to TRBJ1-3, with a weak D call TRBD1 (6 bases). This CDR3 comprises 14 residues. The V gene lost 8 bases and the J gene lost 3 bases, with 14 bases spanning the gap. Germline-derived CDR1 and CDR2 are MGHDK and SYGVNS. CDR3: CASAARGGGNTIYF. The CDR3 coding sequence is TGTGCCAGCGCGGCAAGGGGGGGTGGAAACACCATATATTTT.

The chain combines TRBV11-3 with TRBJ1-2, with TRBD1 identical over 7 bases. The CDR3 is 14 amino acids. Germline assignment: CDR1 SGHNT and CDR2 YENEEA. V lost 4 bases to trimming and J lost 6 bases; unmatched junction nucleotides: 8. Here the CDR3 DNA reads TGTGCCAGCAGCTCCGAACAGACAGGGAATGGCTACACCTTC. Translated: CASSSEQTGNGYTF.

The chain combines TRBV29-1 with TRBJ1-2; unclear D gene. With 3 bases removed from V and 5 bases from J, the gap between germline ends came to 13 bases. Germline CDR1 is SQVTM and CDR2 is ANQGSEA. The CDR3 sequence is 13 residues long. CDR3 nucleotide sequence: TGCAGCGTTGATGCGGGCAAGAGATATGGCTACACCTTC. As protein: CSVDAGKRYGYTF.

This clone qualifies as large (0.1 to 1%). J is TRBJ1-2 and V is TRBV12-2; the table's D call, TRBD1, was not checked against the DNA. TRBV12-2 is annotated as a pseudogene. The CDR3 spans 15 residues. The DNA of the CDR3 is TGTGCCGGTGAGCTTGGACAGGGGGCGATAAGAAGCTACACCTTC. It encodes CAGELGQGAIRSYTF.

V usage is TRBV5-1 and J usage is TRBJ2-1, with D possibly TRBD2 on 5 matching bases. V was clipped by 3 bases and J by 3 bases, with 13 bases between them. This CDR3 region has 15 residues. Germline CDR1 reads SGHRS; CDR2 reads YFSETQ. CDR3 in amino acids: CASSYGEGYYNEQFF. The CDR3 coding sequence is TGCGCCAGCAGCTACGGTGAGGGCTACTACAATGAGCAGTTCTTC.

This clone was counted a few times. V is TRBV30 and J is TRBJ1-6, with D maybe TRBD1 (6 bases). Germline V gives CDR1 GTSNPN, CDR2 SVGIG (reference sequence). The CDR3 covers 15 residues. V lost 3 bases, J lost 7 bases, and 16 bases lay in between. Here the CDR3 reads CAWSLTGIPNSPLHF. CDR3 DNA: TGTGCCTGGAGCCTAACAGGGATCCCAAATTCACCCCTCCACTTT.

The V gene is TRBV11-3, the J gene TRBJ1-1, with D unresolved. Germline CDR1 SGHNT, CDR2 YENEEA. CDR3 size: 14 residues. The ends were cut back, 3 bases at V and 2 bases at J, with 10 bases in the middle. For the CDR3, the DNA is TGTGCCAGCAGCTTGGGGAGGCATAACACTGAAGCTTTCTTT. Translation: CASSLGRHNTEAFF.

This rearrangement joins TRBV6-1 to TRBJ1-1; 10 bases map to TRBD1. This CDR3 has 14 amino acids. V shed 1 base, J shed 5 bases, and the junction held 1 base outside the gene matches. Germline CDR1 and CDR2: MNHNS and SASEGT. The CDR3 nucleotides read TGTGCCAGCAGTGAAGGGACAGGGGGGACTGAAGCTTTCTTT. This codes for CASSEGTGGTEAFF.

This clone appeared a single time. This chain joins TRBV6-8 and TRBJ1-2, with 7 positions matching TRBD1. CDR1 and CDR2 (germline): MNHGY, SAAAGT. The CDR3 has 14 amino acids. The J segment lost 12 bases and the V segment lost 8 bases, leaving 18 bases of the junction unmatched. The DNA of the CDR3 is TGTGCCAGCGGGGTTGACAGGGCTTTTTTCTTCGACACCTTC. Translating gives CASGVDRAFFFDTF.

The sample holds a few counts of this clone. CDR3 in amino acids: CASSYSHRGNQPQHF. CDR3 bases: TGTGCCAGCAGTTACTCCCATCGTGGTAATCAGCCCCAGCATTTT. V usage is TRBV6-8 and J usage is TRBJ1-5; no clear D gene. This CDR3 spans 15 amino acids. V was shortened by 0 bases and J by 4 bases, with 10 bases between the two germline ends. In germline, CDR1 is MNHGY, CDR2 SAAAGT.

V usage is TRBV15 and J usage is TRBJ1-2; 9 bases agree with TRBD1. V was pared by 2 bases and J by 5 bases, with 9 bases of the junction left unmatched. The germline V gene encodes CDR1 LNHNV and CDR2 YYDKDF (reference sequence). This CDR3 has 16 amino acids. The CDR3 sequence is CATSRPRDRVSYGYTF. The CDR3 DNA reads as TGTGCCACCAGCAGACCTAGGGACAGGGTCTCTTATGGCTACACCTTC.

V is TRBV6-8 and J is TRBJ2-7, with 11 positions matching TRBD1. V dropped 5 bases and J dropped 3; count of bases not matched to a gene: 6. The CDR3 runs 15 residues. The germline V gene has CDR1 MNHGY and CDR2 SAAAGT. CDR3 sequence (DNA): TGTGCCAGCAGTGCAGGGACAGGGGGGGGCTACGAGCAGTACGTC. Encoded protein: CASSAGTGGGYEQYV.

This clone was counted only a few times. The rearrangement uses TRBV6-8 and TRBJ1-2, with TRBD1 matching over 7 bases. Germline V gene data show CDR1 as MNHGY and CDR2 as SAAAGT. This CDR3 comprises 13 residues. Trimming at V came to 5 bases and at J to 7 bases, leaving 7 bases not matched to a gene. This CDR3 reads CASSVGTVAGYTF. The CDR3, as DNA: TGTGCCAGCAGTGTCGGGACAGTGGCTGGCTACACCTTC.

This chain joins TRBV18 and TRBJ1-1; the D is unclear. CDR3 length equals 13 residues. Trimming took off 2 bases at V and 8 bases at J, with 12 bases between the two ends. Germline V CDR1 and CDR2: KGHSH, LQKENI. CDR3 DNA: TGTGCCAGCTCACCAGCCGGGAAAACAGAAGCTTTCTTT. Protein: CASSPAGKTEAFF.

The genes are TRBV29-1 and TRBJ2-1, with TRBD2 identical over 7 bases. Germline loops: CDR1 SQVTM, CDR2 ANQGSEA. The CDR3 runs to 14 residues. Germline trimming cut 3 bases from V and 7 bases from J; bases unmatched to any gene: 9. Written as DNA, the CDR3 is TGCAGCGTTGATTCGGGGTGGGGAGGGAATGAGCAGTTCTTC. Translation: CSVDSGWGGNEQFF.

V and J are TRBV30 and TRBJ1-2; D unclear. V was trimmed by 1 base and J by 4 bases, leaving 19 bases between them. Germline lookup yields CDR1 GTSNPN and CDR2 SVGIG (reference sequence). This CDR3 has 16 amino acids. CDR3: CAWSASVMERVYGYTF. Written as DNA, the CDR3 is TGTGCCTGGAGTGCCTCGGTTATGGAACGGGTCTATGGCTACACCTTC.

The count of this clone is one. The chain is built from TRBV18 and TRBJ1-5; 9 nucleotides match TRBD1. Germline CDR1 is KGHSH and CDR2 is LQKENI. The J segment lost 2 bases and the V segment lost 4 bases, leaving 6 bases of the junction unmatched. This CDR3 spans 16 amino acids. CDR3 sequence reads: CASSQTGGAGNQPQHF. The CDR3, as DNA: TGTGCCAGCTCACAAACAGGGGGCGCGGGCAATCAGCCCCAGCATTTT.

The count of this clone is one. This rearrangement joins TRBV30 to TRBJ1-6; no clear D gene. In germline, CDR1 is GTSNPN, CDR2 SVGIG (reference sequence). Trimming removed 2 bases at V and 10 bases at J, with 9 bases between. The CDR3 contains 12 residues. The CDR3 DNA sequence: TGTGCCTGGAGTAGCCCTTCGTCACCCCTCCACTTT. Its protein product is CAWSSPSSPLHF.